This TCR beta chain was found in a study of technical replicates of blood from several donors. The V end lost 5 bases, the J end lost 9 bases, and 14 bases lay between the germline ends. Germline lookup yields CDR1 SGHTA and CDR2 FQGTGA. The CDR3 runs to 13 residues. Clones were read by immunoSEQ multiplex PCR, and TCRdb kept only the in-frame ones, dropping some. Found here are approximately 100,000 clones, approximately 96% of them singletons; the top ten hold over 0.2%. This receptor was obtained from a human donor in good health. The V call is TRBV7-3, the J call TRBJ2-1, with D perhaps matching TRBD1 (6 bases). The specimen sequenced was T cells isolated from PBMCs. Written as DNA, the CDR3 is TGTGCCAGCAGCGTACAGGGAGTTGCTGAGCAGTTCTTC. Residues: CASSVQGVAEQFF.